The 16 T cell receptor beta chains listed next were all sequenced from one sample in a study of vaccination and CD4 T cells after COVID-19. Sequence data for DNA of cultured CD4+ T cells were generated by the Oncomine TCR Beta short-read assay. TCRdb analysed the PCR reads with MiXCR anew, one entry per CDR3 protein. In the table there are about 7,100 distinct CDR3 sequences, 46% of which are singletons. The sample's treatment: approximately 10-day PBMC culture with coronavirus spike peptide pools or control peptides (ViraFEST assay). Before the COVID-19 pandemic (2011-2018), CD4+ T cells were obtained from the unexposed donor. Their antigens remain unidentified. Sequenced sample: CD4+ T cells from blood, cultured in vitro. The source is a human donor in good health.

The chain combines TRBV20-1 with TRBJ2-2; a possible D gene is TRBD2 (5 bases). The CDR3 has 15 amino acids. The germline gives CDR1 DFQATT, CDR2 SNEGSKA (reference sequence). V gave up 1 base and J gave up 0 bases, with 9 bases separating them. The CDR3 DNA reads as TGCAGTGCTAGAGGCTGGGAGACGAACACCGGGGAGCTGTTTTTT. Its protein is CSARGWETNTGELFF.

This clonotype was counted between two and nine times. The CDR3 region has the DNA TGTGCCAGCAGCTTAGAGGGAGCAGGGGGCAATCAGCCCCAGCATTTT. Amino acids: CASSLEGAGGNQPQHF. The genes are TRBV7-8 and TRBJ1-5, with D perhaps matching TRBD1 (6 bases). CDR1 and CDR2 (germline): SGHVS, FQNEAQ. Trimming left V 1 base short and J 2 bases short, with 12 bases between. The CDR3 contains 16 residues.

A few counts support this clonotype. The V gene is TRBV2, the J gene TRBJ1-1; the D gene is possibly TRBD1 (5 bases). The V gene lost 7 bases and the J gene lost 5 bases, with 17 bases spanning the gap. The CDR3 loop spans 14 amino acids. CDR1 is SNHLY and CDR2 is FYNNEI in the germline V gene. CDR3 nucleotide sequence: TGTGCCAGCAATCCGTCGGGGCACGGGACTGAAGCTTTCTTT. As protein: CASNPSGHGTEAFF.

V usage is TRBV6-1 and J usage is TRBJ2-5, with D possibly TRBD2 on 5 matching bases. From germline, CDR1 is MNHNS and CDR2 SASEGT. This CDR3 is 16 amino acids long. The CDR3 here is CAGYTGWTCVLETQYF. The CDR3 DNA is TGTGCTGGATATACTGGCTGGACTTGCGTCTTAGAGACCCAGTACTTC.

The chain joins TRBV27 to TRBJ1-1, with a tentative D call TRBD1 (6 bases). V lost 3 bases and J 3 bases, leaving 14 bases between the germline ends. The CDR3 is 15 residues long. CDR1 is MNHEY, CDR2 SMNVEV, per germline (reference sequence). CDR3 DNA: TGTGCCAGCAGTTTTGGGGCCAGGGGCGACACTGAAGCTTTCTTT. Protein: CASSFGARGDTEAFF.

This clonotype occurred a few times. DNA for the CDR3: TGCGCCAGCAGCTTTACAGGGGGCGGCACTGAAGCTTTCTTT. Protein sequence: CASSFTGGGTEAFF. The chain uses TRBV5-1 and TRBJ1-1, with 9 positions matching TRBD1. V dropped 2 bases and J dropped 4; count of bases not matched to a gene: 3. Germline-derived CDR1 and CDR2 are SGHRS and YFSETQ. The CDR3 loop spans 14 amino acids.

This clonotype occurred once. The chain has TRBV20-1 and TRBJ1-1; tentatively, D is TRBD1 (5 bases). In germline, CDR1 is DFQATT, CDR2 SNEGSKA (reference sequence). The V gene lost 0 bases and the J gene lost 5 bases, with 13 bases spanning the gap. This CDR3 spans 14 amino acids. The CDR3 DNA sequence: TGCAGTGCTAGAGATCGCGCAGGGATGACTGAAGCTTTCTTT. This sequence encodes CSARDRAGMTEAFF.

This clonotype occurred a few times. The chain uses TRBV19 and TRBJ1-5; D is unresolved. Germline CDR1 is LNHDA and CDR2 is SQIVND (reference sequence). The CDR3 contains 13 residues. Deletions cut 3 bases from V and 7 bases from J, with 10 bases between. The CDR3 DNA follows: TGTGCCAGTAGTATGGGTTGGGGACAGCCCCAGCATTTT. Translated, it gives CASSMGWGQPQHF. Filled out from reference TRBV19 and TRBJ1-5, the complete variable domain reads DGGITQSPKYLFRKEGQNVTLSCEQNLNHDAMYWYRQDPGQGLRLIYYSQIVNDFQKGDIAEGYSVSREKKESFPLTVTSAQKNPTAFYLCASSMGWGQPQHFGDGTRLSIL.

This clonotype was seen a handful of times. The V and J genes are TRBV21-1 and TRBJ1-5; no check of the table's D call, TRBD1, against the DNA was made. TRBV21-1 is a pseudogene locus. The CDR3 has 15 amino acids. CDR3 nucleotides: TGTGCCAGCGAAGGGACACTCCGTGAGGATCAGCCCCAGCATTTT. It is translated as CASEGTLREDQPQHF.

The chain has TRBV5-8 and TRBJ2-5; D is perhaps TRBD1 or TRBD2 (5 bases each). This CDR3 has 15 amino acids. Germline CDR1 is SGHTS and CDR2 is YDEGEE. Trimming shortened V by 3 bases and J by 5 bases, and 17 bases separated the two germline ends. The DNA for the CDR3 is TGTGCCAGCAGCTCGACAGTACGGGGCGGGGAGACCCAGTACTTC. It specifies CASSSTVRGGETQYF.

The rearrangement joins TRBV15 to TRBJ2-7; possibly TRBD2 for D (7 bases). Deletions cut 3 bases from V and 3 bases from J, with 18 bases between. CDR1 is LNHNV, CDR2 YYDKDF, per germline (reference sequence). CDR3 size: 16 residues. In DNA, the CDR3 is TGTGCCACCAGCAGGGAACTCGGGGGGCAGATCTACGAGCAGTACTTC. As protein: CATSRELGGQIYEQYF. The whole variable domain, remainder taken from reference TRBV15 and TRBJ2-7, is DAMVIQNPRYQVTQFGKPVTLSCSQTLNHNVMYWYQQKSSQAPKLLFHYYDKDFNNEADTPDNFQSRRPNTSFCFLDIRSPGLGDTAMYLCATSRELGGQIYEQYFGPGTRLTVT.

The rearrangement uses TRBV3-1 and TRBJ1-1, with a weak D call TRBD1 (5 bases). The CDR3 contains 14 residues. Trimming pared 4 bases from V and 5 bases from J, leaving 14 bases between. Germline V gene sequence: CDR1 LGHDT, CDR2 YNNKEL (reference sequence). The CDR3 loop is CASSRGRVGTEAFF. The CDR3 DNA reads TGTGCCAGCAGCCGTGGCAGGGTAGGGACTGAAGCTTTCTTT.

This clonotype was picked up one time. The CDR3 is CASSVKGQGAGEAFF. CDR3 sequence (DNA): TGTGCCAGCAGTGTAAAGGGACAGGGGGCTGGTGAAGCTTTCTTT. The chain couples TRBV28 to TRBJ1-1, with TRBD1 identical over 12 bases. The ends lost 5 bases at V and 7 bases at J; junction bases unmatched: 8. Germline lookup yields CDR1 MDHEN and CDR2 SYDVKM. The CDR3 loop spans 15 amino acids.

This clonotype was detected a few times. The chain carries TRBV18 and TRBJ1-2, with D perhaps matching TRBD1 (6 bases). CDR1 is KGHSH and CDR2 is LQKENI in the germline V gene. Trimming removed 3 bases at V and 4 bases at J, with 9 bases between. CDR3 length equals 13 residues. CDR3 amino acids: CASSPGHPYGYTF. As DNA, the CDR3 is TGTGCCAGCTCACCGGGACATCCCTATGGCTACACCTTC.

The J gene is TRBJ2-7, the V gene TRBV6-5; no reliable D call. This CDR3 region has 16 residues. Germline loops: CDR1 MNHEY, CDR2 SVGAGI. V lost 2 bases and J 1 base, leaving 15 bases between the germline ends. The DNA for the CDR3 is TGTGCCAGCAGTTACCCAGTCGACCGCAATTCCTACGAGCAGTACTTC. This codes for CASSYPVDRNSYEQYF.

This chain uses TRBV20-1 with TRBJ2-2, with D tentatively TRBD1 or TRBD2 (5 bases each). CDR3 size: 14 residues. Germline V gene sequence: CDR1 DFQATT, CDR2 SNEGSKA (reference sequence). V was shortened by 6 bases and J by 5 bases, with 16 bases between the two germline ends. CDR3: CSATRDGRTGELFF. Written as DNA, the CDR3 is TGCAGTGCCACACGGGACGGTCGAACCGGGGAGCTGTTTTTT.